A selection of T cell receptor beta chains follows, all from one sample in a study of cytomegalovirus exposure and HLA in healthy donors. Data came from immunoSEQ multiplex PCR; TCRdb stores just in-frame clones and leaves some out. Here the sample spans 110,000 to 150,000 clones, just under 70% being singletons. The sample taken for sequencing was PBMCs. These receptors were obtained from a man between 60 and 70 years old in good health and CMV-seronegative. Each CDR3 is given with its conserved first and last residue. A D gene is named only where the DNA matches it firmly. Expanded clones get a size class; other rows say once, few or many, or leave the size out.

TRBV29-1	.	TRBJ1-1	TRBD1	TGCAGCGGTGACAGGGGTGACACTGAAGCTTTCTTT	CSGDRGDTEAFF
TRBV28	.	TRBJ1-2	TRBD1	TGTGCCAGTAGTTCTCTCGGACAGGGCGATGGCTACACCTTC	CASSSLGQGDGYTF
TRBV7-2	.	TRBJ2-5	TRBD2	TGTGCCAGCAGCGGGCAGAGCGGGAGAGGCCTGGAGACCCAGTACTTC	CASSGQSGRGLETQYF
TRBV4-3	few	TRBJ1-1	.	TGCGCCAGCAGCCAAGGATCGGGACACCTGAACACTGAAGCTTTCTTT	CASSQGSGHLNTEAFF
TRBV7-6	.	TRBJ1-5	TRBD1	TGTGCCAGCAGCTTAGCTCCCAGGGGGAGTCAGCCCCAGCATTTT	CASSLAPRGSQPQHF
TRBV27	.	TRBJ2-2	TRBD1	TGTGCCAGCAGTTTATTAAGGATGGTGGGACAGGGAACCACCGGGGAGCTGTTTTTT	CASSLLRMVGQGTTGELFF
TRBV10-3	few	TRBJ2-7	TRBD1	TGTGCCATCAGGGGGACAGGCCTTAGCTCCTACGAGCAGTACTTC	CAIRGTGLSSYEQYF
TRBV19	.	TRBJ1-2	.	TGTGCCAGTAAAGGGGCTTTTCATGGCTACACCTTC	CASKGAFHGYTF
TRBV19	.	TRBJ1-1	.	TGTGCCAGTAGTTCACAGGGTGGCACTGAAGCTTTCTTT	CASSSQGGTEAFF
TRBV27	.	TRBJ2-7	TRBD1	TGTGCCAGCAGTTCGGGAAAAGGGGGACAGGGACCCTACGAGCAGTACTTC	CASSSGKGGQGPYEQYF
TRBV27	.	TRBJ2-7	.	TGTGCCAGCAGTTTGTCGCAGGGTGAAGAGCAGTACTTC	CASSLSQGEEQYF
TRBV10-3	.	TRBJ2-7	TRBD2	TGTGCCACCGCTGGGACTAGCGGGAGGGCCGTGGGTGAGCAGTACTTC	CATAGTSGRAVGEQYF
TRBV5-1	.	TRBJ1-2	.	TGCGCCAGCAGCTTGGTCCTCGGTAACTATGGCTACACCTTC	CASSLVLGNYGYTF
TRBV5-1	.	TRBJ2-3	TRBD1	TGCGCCAGCAGCTTGAAGACAGGGGGGATAAGCACAGATACGCAGTATTTT	CASSLKTGGISTDTQYF
TRBV5-1	.	TRBJ1-2	.	TGCGCCAGCAGCCCCGGACAGTTTTTTTATGGCTACACCTTC	CASSPGQFFYGYTF
TRBV7-2	.	TRBJ1-6	.	TGTGCCAGCAGCTTAGTCCAGGGCTGGAATTCACCCCTCCACTTT	CASSLVQGWNSPLHF
TRBV12-2	.	TRBJ2-7	.	TGTGCAAGTCGCTACCCGGGGACCTACGAGCAGTACTTC	CASRYPGTYEQYF
TRBV4-1	.	TRBJ1-6	TRBD1	TGCGCCAGCAGCCCCCTCGACGGGACAGCCAATTCACCCCTCCACTTT	CASSPLDGTANSPLHF
TRBV30	.	TRBJ2-2	TRBD2	TGTGCCTGGAGGGCAGATAGCGGGAGGGTGGGCGGGGAGCTGTTTTTT	CAWRADSGRVGGELFF
TRBV5-4	.	TRBJ2-3	.	TGTGCCAGCAGCTTACCAAGGGGAGATACGCAGTATTTT	CASSLPRGDTQYF
TRBV9	.	TRBJ2-5	TRBD1	TGTGCCAGCAGCGGGGGCAGGGGGCGCCAGGAGACCCAGTACTTC	CASSGGRGRQETQYF
TRBV5-4	.	TRBJ1-2	TRBD1	TGTGCCAGCACCTTGACAGGGGCCCCTCGATATGGCTACACCTTC	CASTLTGAPRYGYTF
TRBV9	few	TRBJ2-7	.	TGTGCCAGCAGCCCAACCGAGGGAATATCCTACGAGCAGTACTTC	CASSPTEGISYEQYF
TRBV29-1	.	TRBJ1-3	TRBD1	TGCAGCGTTCGGGACAGCGTAGTAAACACCATATATTTT	CSVRDSVVNTIYF
TRBV10-3	.	TRBJ1-6	.	TGTGCCATCAGTGAAGGGGGGGATAATTCACCCCTCCACTTT	CAISEGGDNSPLHF
TRBV15	.	TRBJ2-3	TRBD2	TGTGCCACCAGCAAACGACTAGCGGGAGGGCCAGGCGCAGATACGCAGTATTTT	CATSKRLAGGPGADTQYF
TRBV9	.	TRBJ2-3	.	TGTGCCAGCAGCGGAGGGCAAGGAGATACGCAGTATTTT	CASSGGQGDTQYF
TRBV28	.	TRBJ2-5	TRBD2	TGTGCCAGCAGTTCGCTAGCGGGAGGGGAGGAGACCCAGTACTTC	CASSSLAGGEETQYF
TRBV4-2	.	TRBJ1-1	.	TGTGCCAGCAGCTCGGACGGGGAGAACACTGAAGCTTTCTTT	CASSSDGENTEAFF
TRBV30	few	TRBJ2-2	TRBD1	TGTGCCTGGAGCGGGACGGGCAGGGGGCTTGGCGGGGAGCTGTTTTTT	CAWSGTGRGLGGELFF
TRBV5-1	.	TRBJ2-7	.	TGCGCCAGCAGCTCGACAGTTGCCTACGAGCAGTACTTC	CASSSTVAYEQYF
TRBV7-2	.	TRBJ2-1	TRBD1	TGTGCCAGCAGCTTAGCTATCCGGGACAGCAGACTCTTC	CASSLAIRDSRLF
TRBV29-1	.	TRBJ1-2	.	TGCAGCGTTGGGGGAGGGCTCTATGGCTACACCTTC	CSVGGGLYGYTF
TRBV4-1	.	TRBJ1-1	TRBD1	TGCGCCAGCAGCCACCCCGGGACAGGGAACACTGAAGCTTTCTTT	CASSHPGTGNTEAFF
TRBV28	.	TRBJ2-7	.	TGTGCCAGCAGTTACCCACGGGGGGCGCAATACGAGCAGTACTTC	CASSYPRGAQYEQYF
TRBV7-2	.	TRBJ2-1	TRBD2	TGTGCCAGCAGTTTTAGCGGGTACTACAATGAGCAGTTCTTC	CASSFSGYYNEQFF
TRBV28	.	TRBJ2-1	.	TGTGCCAGCAGTTTAGAGGGAACAAATGAGCAGTTCTTC	CASSLEGTNEQFF
TRBV28	.	TRBJ2-7	TRBD2	TGTGCCAGCAGTTTACCACGACCGGGACTAGCTCCCTACGAGCAGTACTTC	CASSLPRPGLAPYEQYF
TRBV2	.	TRBJ1-3	.	TGTGCCAGCAGTTACCCCTGGGGGGGTGAAGGAAACACCATATATTTT	CASSYPWGGEGNTIYF
TRBV27	.	TRBJ2-7	TRBD1	TGTGCCAACAGTTACTCCCCCGGGACAGGTGCCGTCGAGCAGTACTTC	CANSYSPGTGAVEQYF
TRBV28	.	TRBJ2-7	TRBD2	TGTGCCAGCTGGATGGGCGGGAGTGCAATCCACGAGCAGTACTTC	CASWMGGSAIHEQYF
TRBV19	once	TRBJ2-1	.	TGTGCCAGTAGCAAGGGGCCCTACAATGAGCAGTTCTTC	CASSKGPYNEQFF
TRBV4-1	.	TRBJ1-5	TRBD1	TGCGCCAGCTCCCGACAGGGGATCAATCAGCCCCAGCATTTT	CASSRQGINQPQHF
TRBV27	.	TRBJ2-7	.	TGTGCCAGCAGTTTATACAGGGACTACGAGCAGTACTTC	CASSLYRDYEQYF
TRBV5-4	once	TRBJ1-1	.	TGTGCCAGCAGCTTGGCCCGAGCCGCCCCCACTGAAGCTTTCTTT	CASSLARAAPTEAFF
TRBV2	once	TRBJ2-2	TRBD2	TGTGCCATTATCCGACTAGCAGAAAACACCGGGGAGCTGTTTTTT	CAIIRLAENTGELFF
TRBV27	few	TRBJ2-7	.	TGTGCCAGCAGTCTGGGACTGACGGCTGACAAGCAGTACTTC	CASSLGLTADKQYF
TRBV5-1	few	TRBJ2-1	TRBD2	TGCGCCAGCAGCTTGGGGGGGGGAGAGTACAATGAGCAGTTCTTC	CASSLGGGEYNEQFF
TRBV5-1	few	TRBJ1-2	.	TGCGCCAGCCGCAGCGCCCGACAGCCACCATTTGGCTACACCTTC	CASRSARQPPFGYTF
TRBV27	.	TRBJ2-5	.	TGTGCCAGCGGGGAGGGGGGGACCCAGTACTTC	CASGEGGTQYF
TRBV6-5	.	TRBJ2-1	TRBD2	TGTGCCAGCAGTTACTCAGGTTTACTAGCGGGCAATGAGCAGTTCTTC	CASSYSGLLAGNEQFF
TRBV10-3	.	TRBJ1-3	.	TGTGCCATCACTACAGGAGACTCTGGAAACACCATATATTTT	CAITTGDSGNTIYF